Sequencing of this TCR beta chain was carried out in a study of OX40 agonist ivuxolimab in advanced cancers. Study at large: Prior therapy, whether anti-PD-1, anti-PD-L1 or anti-CTLA-4, was allowed, and under 50% had some.

As for this clone: What it recognizes is unknown.

Assay: immunoSEQ multiplex PCR; the TCRdb copy retains only in-frame clones and omits some. The sample has 65,000 to 85,000 clones; about 85% are singletons. Per germline, CDR1 LNHDA and CDR2 SQIVND (reference sequence). The CDR3 covers 15 residues. V shed 8 bases and J 5 bases; nucleotides not matched to a gene: 6. Overall study findings and caveats: Clonal expansion among partial responders at 0.1-3.0 mg/kg ranked near the lowest.

The TCR was taken from an adult with an advanced solid tumor such as melanoma, head and neck, liver or kidney cancer. The chain combines TRBV19 with TRBJ2-5; 15 nucleotides match TRBD2. Sequenced material: CD4+ or CD8+ T cells sorted from blood, taken in a trial of the OX40 agonist ivuxolimab. The DNA of the CDR3 is TGTGCCAGTGCCAGCGGGACTAGCGGGGGGGAGACCCAGTACTTC. Translation: CASASGTSGGETQYF.